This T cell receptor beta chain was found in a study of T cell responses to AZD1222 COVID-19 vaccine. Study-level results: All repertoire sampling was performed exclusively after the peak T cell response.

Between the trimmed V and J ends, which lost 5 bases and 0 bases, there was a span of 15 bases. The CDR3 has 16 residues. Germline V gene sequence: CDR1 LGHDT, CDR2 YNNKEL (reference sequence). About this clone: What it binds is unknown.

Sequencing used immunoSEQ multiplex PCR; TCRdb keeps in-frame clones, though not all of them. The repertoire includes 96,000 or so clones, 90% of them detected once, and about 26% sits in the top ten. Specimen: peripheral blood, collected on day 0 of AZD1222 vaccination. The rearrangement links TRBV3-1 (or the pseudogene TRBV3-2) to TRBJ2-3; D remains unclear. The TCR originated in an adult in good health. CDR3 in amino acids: CASSFGSPASTDTQYF. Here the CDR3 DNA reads TGTGCCAGCAGCTTCGGCTCGCCGGCCAGCACAGATACGCAGTATTTT.